The 22 T cell receptor beta chains below come from one sample, sequenced in a study of cytomegalovirus exposure and HLA in healthy donors. PCR amplification relied on 60 Vbeta primers (plus 13 Jbeta primers). The table came from immunoSEQ multiplex PCR; TCRdb's copy has only in-frame clones and leaves some out. The repertoire includes roughly 95,000 clones, 82% of them detected once, and 3% to 3.5% sits in the top ten. The sample was PBMCs. The receptors stem from a man between 25 and 39 years old in good health and CMV-seropositive.

The chain has TRBV11-2 and TRBJ2-6; maybe TRBD2 (5 bases). Germline CDR1 and CDR2: SGHAT and FQNNGV. The CDR3 covers 19 residues. Trimming cost V 5 bases and J 0 bases, with 20 bases left between them. The CDR3 reads CASSVARTPGSSGANVLTF. In DNA, the CDR3 is TGTGCCAGCAGCGTAGCCAGGACTCCCGGAAGCTCTGGGGCCAACGTCCTGACTTTC.

The chain carries TRBV19 and TRBJ2-2, with TRBD2 identical over 7 bases. Germline CDR1 and CDR2: LNHDA and SQIVND (reference sequence). This CDR3 region has 16 residues. The junction had 13 bases not matched to a gene; V was cut back by 7 bases and J by 5 bases. CDR3 loop: CASMTPAGVQTGELFF. The CDR3 nucleotides are TGTGCCAGTATGACCCCCGCGGGAGTCCAAACCGGGGAGCTGTTTTTT.

This clone has more than one count but fewer than ten. The chain combines TRBV7-9 with TRBJ2-7; D is undetermined. The V gene's germline CDR1 is SEHNR and CDR2 FQNEAQ (reference sequence). V was shortened by 5 bases and J by 0 bases, with 8 bases between the two germline ends. The CDR3 is made up of 13 amino acids. The CDR3 loop is CASSTTNSYEQYF. In DNA form, the CDR3 reads TGTGCCAGCAGCACTACTAACTCCTACGAGCAGTACTTC.

The table lists this clone with a count of one. The CDR3 reads CASSPTTGSVPNEQFF. Here the CDR3 DNA reads TGTGCCAGCTCACCAACGACAGGGAGCGTTCCCAATGAGCAGTTCTTC. The genes are TRBV18 and TRBJ2-1; TRBD1 agrees at 7 bases. The CDR3 runs to 16 residues. From germline, CDR1 is KGHSH and CDR2 LQKENI. With 2 bases clipped from V and 6 bases from J, the junction kept 10 bases outside the gene matches.

In its sample, this clone was seen once. V gene TRBV4-3 combines with J gene TRBJ2-7, with D maybe TRBD1 (5 bases). This CDR3 contains 15 residues. Deletions cut 1 base from V and 3 bases from J, with 13 bases between. Germline CDR1 is LGHNA and CDR2 is YSLEER. Written as DNA, the CDR3 is TGCGCCAGCAGCCAAGTCCTCGCCAGGGTCTACGAGCAGTACTTC. Protein product: CASSQVLARVYEQYF.

This chain connects TRBV27 to TRBJ1-6; a weak D match, TRBD1 (6 bases). Trimming left V 6 bases short and J 12 bases short, with 21 bases between. This CDR3 comprises 15 residues. CDR1 is MNHEY, CDR2 SMNVEV, per germline (reference sequence). The CDR3 DNA reads as TGTGCCAGCAGAATGATAGACAGGCCTTGGTTACCCCTCCACTTT. It translates to CASRMIDRPWLPLHF.

The genes are TRBV27 and TRBJ1-1; D is uncertain. This CDR3 spans 10 amino acids. The germline CDR1 and CDR2 sequences are MNHEY and SMNVEV (reference sequence). With 7 bases removed from V and 11 bases from J, the gap between germline ends came to 11 bases. In nucleotides, the CDR3 is TGTGCCAGCATCCGAGAACGGGCTTTCTTT. It codes for CASIRERAFF.

This chain uses TRBV10-2 with TRBJ2-7; D is perhaps TRBD2 (6 bases). The CDR3 consists of 12 residues. V was clipped by 8 bases and J by 3 bases, with 11 bases between them. Germline-derived CDR1 and CDR2 are WSHSY and SAAADI. The chain's CDR3 is CASSRLDYEQYF. The CDR3 coding sequence is TGCGCCAGCTCGAGACTAGACTACGAGCAGTACTTC.

The chain links TRBV4-1 to TRBJ2-1; 7 positions agree with TRBD2. Germline V CDR1 and CDR2: MGHRA, YSYEKL. The CDR3 consists of 16 residues. With V trimmed by 1 base and J by 4 bases, 7 bases remained unmatched. In DNA form, the CDR3 reads TGCGCCAGCAGCCAAGGCCTAGCGGTTATTTACAATGAGCAGTTCTTC. Amino acid sequence: CASSQGLAVIYNEQFF.

The chain uses TRBV27 and TRBJ1-5, with D possibly matching TRBD1 (5 bases). Deletions cut 5 bases from V and 4 bases from J, with 24 bases between. CDR3 length equals 18 residues. Per the germline V gene, CDR1 is MNHEY and CDR2 is SMNVEV (reference sequence). Here the CDR3 DNA reads TGTGCCAGCAGTGAGGGCGGGTGGAGGGGACGGGTGAATCAGCCCCAGCATTTT. It is translated as CASSEGGWRGRVNQPQHF.

The chain is built from TRBV19 and TRBJ2-2; TRBD2 agrees at 14 bases. V shed 1 base and J 5 bases; nucleotides not matched to a gene: 6. The CDR3 loop spans 18 amino acids. The germline gives CDR1 LNHDA, CDR2 SQIVND (reference sequence). This CDR3 reads CASSIVGLAGGRTGELFF. The CDR3 nucleotides read TGTGCCAGTAGTATAGTAGGACTAGCGGGAGGTCGGACCGGGGAGCTGTTTTTT.

The genes are TRBV29-1 and TRBJ2-7; 7 positions match TRBD2. Germline CDR1 is SQVTM and CDR2 is ANQGSEA. The CDR3 covers 13 residues. V shed 1 base, J shed 3 bases, and the junction held 3 bases outside the gene matches. The CDR3 region has the DNA TGCAGCGTTGAAGGGCCGGGGGGCTACGAGCAGTACTTC. This gives the protein CSVEGPGGYEQYF.

The chain uses TRBV7-6 and TRBJ2-7, with D tentatively TRBD1 (6 bases). V lost 5 bases, J lost 3 bases, and 17 bases lay in between. Germline CDR1 is SGHVS and CDR2 is FNYEAQ. This CDR3 has 15 amino acids. CDR3 coding DNA: TGTGCCAGCAGCCCCACGGCCCGGGACAACTACGAGCAGTACTTC. Amino acid sequence: CASSPTARDNYEQYF.

This sequence joins TRBV19 and TRBJ2-7, with TRBD2 matching 14 bases. Trimming removed 5 bases from V and 4 bases from J; junction bases left unmatched: 4. The germline V gene has CDR1 LNHDA and CDR2 SQIVND (reference sequence). CDR3 size: 15 residues. For the CDR3, the DNA is TGTGCCAGTAGTCCGGGACTAGCGGGAGCTTACGAGCAGTACTTC. This gives the protein CASSPGLAGAYEQYF.

The rearrangement joins TRBV6-1 to TRBJ2-5; possibly TRBD2 for D (6 bases). Per germline, CDR1 MNHNS and CDR2 SASEGT. CDR3 size: 16 residues. V lost 2 bases, J lost 5 bases, and 18 bases lay in between. The CDR3 DNA is TGTGCCAGCAGTGAACTTGGAGGGAGCTATGCGGAGACCCAGTACTTC. As protein: CASSELGGSYAETQYF.

V usage is TRBV7-8 and J usage is TRBJ2-7; D may be TRBD2 (6 bases). Trimming stripped 3 bases from V and 5 bases from J, with 14 bases between. CDR3 size: 14 residues. CDR1 and CDR2 from the germline V gene are SGHVS and FQNEAQ. The CDR3 DNA reads as TGTGCCAGCAGCTTGGACGGGAGAAACCACGAGCAGTACTTC. This codes for CASSLDGRNHEQYF.

CDR3 coding DNA: TGTGCCAGCTCAACGGACAGGGGGCTTGATCAGCCCCAGCATTTT. Protein product: CASSTDRGLDQPQHF. This chain connects TRBV18 to TRBJ1-5; the match to TRBD1 covers 11 bases. Germline V gene lookup returns CDR1 KGHSH and CDR2 LQKENI. Trimming removed 5 bases from V and 5 bases from J; junction bases left unmatched: 5. The length of the CDR3 is 15 residues.

V usage is TRBV7-8 and J usage is TRBJ2-5; D is undetermined. The CDR3 has 14 amino acids. Germline V lookup: CDR1 SGHVS, CDR2 FQNEAQ. Deletions cut 1 base from V and 5 bases from J, with 11 bases between. This CDR3 reads CASSLGAVDETQYF. The CDR3 coding sequence is TGTGCCAGCAGCTTAGGGGCTGTAGATGAGACCCAGTACTTC.

In its sample, this clone was seen once. J is TRBJ1-2 and V is TRBV9; D perhaps matches TRBD1 (5 bases). This CDR3 spans 14 amino acids. Germline V gives CDR1 SGDLS, CDR2 YYNGEE. The V and J ends lost 3 bases and 2 bases respectively, with 11 bases between them. The CDR3, as DNA: TGTGCCAGCAGCGAGTGGGGGGAAAACTATGGCTACACCTTC. This encodes CASSEWGENYGYTF.

The CDR3: CASSPTANQPQHF. In DNA form, the CDR3 reads TGTGCCAGCAGCCCGACAGCGAATCAGCCCCAGCATTTT. This rearrangement joins TRBV6-6 to TRBJ1-5, with TRBD1 as a possible D gene (5 bases). CDR1 MNHNY and CDR2 SVGAGI come from the germline V gene (reference sequence). CDR3 length equals 13 residues. Trimming cost V 6 bases and J 4 bases, with 10 bases left between them.

The chain joins TRBV28 to TRBJ1-3; no clear D. This CDR3 has 14 residues. The germline V gene has CDR1 MDHEN and CDR2 SYDVKM. Trimming left V 4 bases short and J 5 bases short, with 12 bases between. CDR3 in amino acids: CASSSPGARNTIYF. The DNA for the CDR3 is TGTGCCAGCAGTTCCCCCGGAGCGAGAAACACCATATATTTT.

The V gene is TRBV7-8, the J gene TRBJ2-1, with 7 bases aligning to TRBD1. This CDR3 has 16 amino acids. Germline trimming cut 4 bases from V and 4 bases from J; bases unmatched to any gene: 10. The germline V gene encodes CDR1 SGHVS and CDR2 FQNEAQ. The CDR3 sequence is CASSSEPGQSYNEQFF. For the CDR3, the DNA is TGTGCCAGCAGCTCCGAACCGGGACAGTCTTACAATGAGCAGTTCTTC.